Presented here are 11 T cell receptor beta chains from one specimen sequenced in a study of control samples from healthy donors and cancer patients. Clones were sequenced by immunoSEQ multiplex PCR, and TCRdb holds only the in-frame ones, with some missing. This sample has fewer than 500,000 clones, with roughly 90% found just once. The sequencing sample was made of PBMCs. All receptors come from a man aged 35 to 55 with head and neck cancer.

This clone was detected only once. This rearrangement joins TRBV5-5 to TRBJ2-7; TRBD2 aligns across 7 bases. The germline gives CDR1 SGHKS, CDR2 YYEKEE (reference sequence). This CDR3 comprises 14 residues. J lost 1 base, V lost 2 bases, and 3 bases had no gene match. The CDR3 protein is CASSFGLESYEQYF. The CDR3 DNA is TGTGCCAGCAGCTTCGGACTAGAATCCTACGAGCAGTACTTC.

This chain's CDR3 is CASSLTGQPQHF. In nucleotides, the CDR3 is TGTGCCAGCAGCCTGACAGGTCAGCCCCAGCATTTT. The chain couples TRBV5-6 to TRBJ1-5, with D possibly matching TRBD1 (6 bases). The CDR3 contains 12 residues. Per germline, CDR1 SGHDT and CDR2 YYEEEE. The V gene lost 4 bases and the J gene lost 6 bases, with 8 bases spanning the gap.

This sequence joins TRBV2 and TRBJ2-7; D remains ambiguous. Germline CDR1 reads SNHLY; CDR2 reads FYNNEI. Trimming pared 3 bases from V and 3 bases from J, leaving 18 bases between. The CDR3 is 16 residues long. The CDR3 loop reads CASSDLPLERYYEQYF. The CDR3 DNA is TGTGCCAGCAGTGACCTCCCTTTGGAACGGTACTACGAGCAGTACTTC. Variable domain in full (rest from reference TRBV2 and TRBJ2-7): EPEVTQTPSHQVTQMGQEVILRCVPISNHLYFYWYRQILGQKVEFLVSFYNNEISEKSEIFDDQFSVERPDGSNFTLKIRSTKLEDSAMYFCASSDLPLERYYEQYFGPGTRLTVT.

Concerning this clone: Different DNA sequences within this sample yield the same CDR3. The V and J genes are TRBV5-4 and TRBJ1-5; D remains ambiguous. V was clipped by 0 bases and J by 0 bases, with 7 bases between them. The germline V gene has CDR1 SGHNT and CDR2 YYREEE (reference sequence). The length of the CDR3 is 15 residues. CDR3 DNA: TGTGCCAGCAGCTTGGGTGGCTCTAGCAATCAGCCCCAGCATTTT. Its protein is CASSLGGSSNQPQHF.

The rearrangement links TRBV2 to TRBJ1-1; 9 nucleotides align to TRBD1. The CDR3 consists of 15 residues. Germline loops: CDR1 SNHLY, CDR2 FYNNEI. Trimming removed 7 bases from V and 4 bases from J; junction bases left unmatched: 10. The CDR3 loop reads CASTHPQGAGTEAFF. DNA of the CDR3: TGTGCCAGCACCCACCCACAGGGGGCCGGCACTGAAGCTTTCTTT.

The rearrangement links TRBV11-2 to TRBJ2-7; D not resolved. CDR3 size: 11 residues. Germline V lookup: CDR1 SGHAT, CDR2 FQNNGV. V gave up 4 bases and J gave up 3 bases, with 4 bases separating them. CDR3 protein: CASSWYYEQYF. Here the CDR3 DNA reads TGTGCCAGCAGCTGGTACTACGAGCAGTACTTC. The full variable domain, rest sourced from reference TRBV11-2 and TRBJ2-7, is EAGVAQSPRYKIIEKRQSVAFWCNPISGHATLYWYQQILGQGPKLLIQFQNNGVVDDSQLPKDRFSAERLKGVDSTLKIQPAKLEDSAVYLCASSWYYEQYFGPGTRLTVT.

The chain couples TRBV15 to TRBJ2-3; 7 bases are shared with TRBD2. CDR1 LNHNV and CDR2 YYDKDF come from the germline V gene (reference sequence). This CDR3 contains 16 residues. The J segment lost 3 bases and the V segment lost 1 base, leaving 7 bases of the junction unmatched. CDR3 residues: CATSRALLGGTDTQYF. DNA of the CDR3: TGTGCCACCAGCAGAGCCCTTTTGGGGGGGACAGATACGCAGTATTTT.

The rearrangement uses TRBV5-1 and TRBJ2-6, with 10 positions matching TRBD2. The CDR3 loop spans 17 amino acids. Germline V lookup: CDR1 SGHRS, CDR2 YFSETQ. J was trimmed by 2 bases and V by 4 bases; bases with no gene match: 6. CDR3 amino acids: CASSGLAGVTGANVLTF. In DNA form, the CDR3 reads TGCGCCAGCAGCGGGCTAGCGGGAGTAACTGGGGCCAACGTCCTGACTTTC.

This sequence joins TRBV7-3 and TRBJ1-2; a possible D gene is TRBD1 (5 bases). The germline V gene encodes CDR1 SGHTA and CDR2 FQGTGA. There are 13 residues in the CDR3. V was shortened by 5 bases and J by 8 bases, with 15 bases between the two germline ends. The CDR3 is CASSPMGGTGYTF. The CDR3 DNA reads as TGTGCCAGCAGCCCCATGGGGGGGACCGGCTACACCTTC.

V and J are TRBV29-1 and TRBJ1-2; TRBD1 matches at 8 bases. There are 11 residues in the CDR3. Trimming cost V 3 bases and J 9 bases; bases outside gene matches: 3. The germline gives CDR1 SQVTM, CDR2 ANQGSEA. Written as DNA, the CDR3 is TGCAGCGTTGAGACAGGGGTGAGCTACACCTTC. Its translation is CSVETGVSYTF.

This clone has only a few counts. The chain carries TRBV7-9 and TRBJ1-2, with D hard to call. V was pared by 1 base and J by 3 bases, with 9 bases between. This CDR3 comprises 14 residues. Per germline, CDR1 SEHNR and CDR2 FQNEAQ (reference sequence). The CDR3 protein is CASSLDQHDYGYTF. In nucleotides, the CDR3 is TGTGCCAGCAGCTTAGACCAGCATGACTATGGCTACACCTTC.